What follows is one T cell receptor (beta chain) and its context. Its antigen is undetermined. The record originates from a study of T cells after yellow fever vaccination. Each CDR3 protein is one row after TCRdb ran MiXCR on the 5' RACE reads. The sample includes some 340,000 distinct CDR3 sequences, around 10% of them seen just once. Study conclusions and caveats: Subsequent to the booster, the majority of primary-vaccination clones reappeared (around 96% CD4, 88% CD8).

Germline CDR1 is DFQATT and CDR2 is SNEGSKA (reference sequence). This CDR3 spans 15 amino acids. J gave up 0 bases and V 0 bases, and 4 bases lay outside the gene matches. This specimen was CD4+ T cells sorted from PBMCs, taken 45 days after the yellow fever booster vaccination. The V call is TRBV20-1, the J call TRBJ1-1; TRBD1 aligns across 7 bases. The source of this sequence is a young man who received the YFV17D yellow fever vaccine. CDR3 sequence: CSARDRDRVNTEAFF. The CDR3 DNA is TGCAGTGCTAGAGATAGGGACAGAGTGAACACTGAAGCTTTCTTT.